The 10 T cell receptor beta chains listed next were all sequenced from one sample in a study of blood T cell repertoires in COVID-19. Profiled with immunoSEQ multiplex PCR; TCRdb holds only in-frame clones, not every one. The sample consists of about 14,000 clones, roughly 80% of them appearing once. What was sequenced was peripheral blood. These receptors were taken from an older woman with acute or convalescent COVID-19.

In its sample, this clone was seen a few times. The chain joins TRBV28 to TRBJ2-1, with D unresolved. V gave up 4 bases and J gave up 9 bases, with 10 bases separating them. The CDR3 covers 12 residues. The V gene's germline CDR1 is MDHEN and CDR2 SYDVKM. The CDR3 DNA reads as TGTGCCAGCAGTTCCTCACTACCTGAGCAGTTCTTC. It is translated as CASSSSLPEQFF.

The rearrangement uses TRBV7-9 and TRBJ1-2, with 8 positions matching TRBD1. Per the germline V gene, CDR1 is SEHNR and CDR2 is FQNEAQ (reference sequence). The CDR3 has 13 residues. With 4 bases clipped from V and 8 bases from J, the junction kept 6 bases outside the gene matches. As DNA, the CDR3 is TGTGCCAGCAGCTCCCAGGGGGCAGGGGGCTACACCTTC. Translating it yields CASSSQGAGGYTF.

V is TRBV7-8 and J is TRBJ2-3, with TRBD1 matching 7 bases. V lost 4 bases, J lost 6 bases, and 4 bases stayed unmatched. In germline, CDR1 is SGHVS, CDR2 FQNEAQ. The CDR3 extends over 13 amino acids. CDR3 sequence: CASSSGQRDTQYF. CDR3 bases: TGTGCCAGCAGCTCGGGACAGCGGGATACGCAGTATTTT.

The rearrangement joins TRBV6-1 to TRBJ1-5; no clear D gene. Germline-derived CDR1 and CDR2 are MNHNS and SASEGT. The CDR3 contains 17 residues. The ends were cut back, 3 bases at V and 0 bases at J, with 15 bases in the middle. The CDR3, as DNA: TGTGCCAGCAGTGACTTTACCCTGGGCTCTAGCAATCAGCCCCAGCATTTT. Residues: CASSDFTLGSSNQPQHF.

This sequence joins TRBV6-2 or TRBV6-3 and TRBJ1-1; tentatively, D is TRBD1 (5 bases). V was clipped by 3 bases and J by 9 bases, with 17 bases between them. CDR3 length: 14 residues. Per the germline V gene, CDR1 is MNHEY and CDR2 is SVGEGT. CDR3 amino acids: CASSYFGADPKAFF. CDR3 DNA sequence: TGTGCCAGCAGTTATTTTGGGGCGGACCCAAAAGCTTTCTTT.

The CDR3 DNA reads TGTGCCAGCAGTTTCGTCCGGGACAGGGCCACCGGGGAGCTGTTTTTT. As protein: CASSFVRDRATGELFF. The chain recombines TRBV28 with TRBJ2-2; 9 bases align to TRBD1. The CDR3 is made up of 16 amino acids. Germline V CDR1 and CDR2: MDHEN, SYDVKM. V lost 3 bases to trimming and J lost 4 bases; unmatched junction nucleotides: 6.

V and J are TRBV6-2 or TRBV6-3 and TRBJ2-3, with 12 nucleotides matching TRBD2. The junction had 10 bases not matched to a gene; V was cut back by 4 bases and J by 2 bases. The CDR3 consists of 18 residues. Per the germline V gene, CDR1 is MNHEY and CDR2 is SVGEGT. This CDR3 is CASSFWTSGKPTTDTQYF. CDR3 in DNA: TGTGCCAGCAGTTTTTGGACTAGCGGGAAGCCGACCACAGATACGCAGTATTTT.

To note about this clone: The junction departs from the called germline gene at one end, perhaps through a read error. The V and J genes are TRBV10-1 and TRBJ1-1; no reliable D call. This CDR3 contains 13 residues. CDR1 is WNHNN, CDR2 SYGVQD, per germline (reference sequence). The CDR3 here is CASSESYEGGMVF. The CDR3 nucleotides are TGCGCCAGCAGTGAGTCGTACGAGGGAGGGATGGTCTTT.

The V call is TRBV5-1, the J call TRBJ1-1, with D maybe TRBD1 (6 bases). The CDR3 sequence is 15 residues long. Per the germline V gene, CDR1 is SGHRS and CDR2 is YFSETQ. V was clipped by 6 bases and J by 3 bases, with 18 bases between them. This CDR3 is CASTFQGIGDTEAFF. CDR3 coding DNA: TGCGCCAGCACCTTCCAGGGGATTGGGGACACTGAAGCTTTCTTT.

A single count supports this clone. The V call is TRBV19, the J call TRBJ2-5, with D possibly TRBD2 on 6 matching bases. Germline values: CDR1 LNHDA, CDR2 SQIVND (reference sequence). V dropped 5 bases and J dropped 9 bases, with 13 bases sitting between them. The CDR3 is made up of 12 amino acids. The CDR3 sequence is CASSGTLGAQYF. In DNA, the CDR3 is TGTGCCAGTAGTGGGACTTTGGGGGCCCAGTACTTC.